These 21 T cell receptor beta chains came from one sample sequenced in a study of blood T cell repertoires in COVID-19. Measured with immunoSEQ multiplex PCR; TCRdb has only the in-frame clones, and not every one. Seen here are about 210,000 clones, approximately 90% observed once, and the top ten hold about 6%. The sample was peripheral blood. Source of these receptors: a man aged 55 to 70 who had recovered from COVID-19.

The chain recombines TRBV5-1 with TRBJ2-7; 14 nucleotides agree with TRBD2. The CDR3 is 18 amino acids. The trim removed 5 bases at V and 3 bases at J, leaving 13 bases unmatched. Per the germline V gene, CDR1 is SGHRS and CDR2 is YFSETQ. CDR3 sequence (DNA): TGCGCCAGCAGTTCAGGACTAGCGGGAGGTCCTAGCGACTACGAGCAGTACTTC. It codes for CASSSGLAGGPSDYEQYF. Filled out from reference TRBV5-1 and TRBJ2-7, the complete variable domain reads KAGVTQTPRYLIKTRGQQVTLSCSPISGHRSVSWYQQTPGQGLQFLFEYFSETQRNKGNFPGRFSGRQFSNSRSEMNVSTLELGDSALYLCASSSGLAGGPSDYEQYFGPGTRLTVT.

This chain uses TRBV24-1 with TRBJ2-6, with 9 bases fitting TRBD1. The CDR3 is 18 amino acids. Germline V gives CDR1 KGHDR, CDR2 SFDVKD. The J segment lost 4 bases and the V segment lost 3 bases, leaving 9 bases of the junction unmatched. Here the CDR3 DNA reads TGTGCCACCAGTGATCCTACAGGGGGCGGGTCAGGGGCCAACGTCCTGACTTTC. Protein product: CATSDPTGGGSGANVLTF.

The chain couples TRBV10-3 to TRBJ2-2, with D possibly matching TRBD2 (6 bases). Trimming shortened V by 2 bases and J by 5 bases, and 12 bases separated the two germline ends. This CDR3 contains 15 residues. Germline CDR1 and CDR2: ENHRY and SYGVKD. The CDR3 spells CAISEGQGGTGELFF. The DNA for the CDR3 is TGTGCCATCAGTGAGGGCCAGGGAGGAACCGGGGAGCTGTTTTTT.

This sequence joins TRBV29-1 and TRBJ1-1; maybe TRBD1 (6 bases). In germline, CDR1 is SQVTM, CDR2 ANQGSEA. Trimming left V 4 bases short and J 5 bases short, with 14 bases between. The CDR3 spans 13 residues. CDR3 protein: CSVAPDSRTEAFF. CDR3 DNA sequence: TGCAGCGTTGCCCCGGACAGCCGGACTGAAGCTTTCTTT.

The chain joins TRBV6-1 to TRBJ2-3, with 10 bases matching TRBD1. The CDR3 is 17 amino acids. The V segment lost 4 bases and the J segment 5 bases; nucleotides outside the gene matches: 12. Germline CDR1 MNHNS, CDR2 SASEGT. Written as DNA, the CDR3 is TGTGCCAGCAGTGGAGAGGACAGGGGGTCTAGATTAGATACGCAGTATTTT. Translating it yields CASSGEDRGSRLDTQYF.

The chain has TRBV5-1 and TRBJ1-1, with D uncertain. V was trimmed by 0 bases and J by 1 base, leaving 10 bases between them. There are 15 residues in the CDR3. Germline CDR1 SGHRS, CDR2 YFSETQ. CDR3 coding DNA: TGCGCCAGCAGCTTGGGATGGCCTTCGAACACTGAAGCTTTCTTT. Translating it yields CASSLGWPSNTEAFF.

The chain couples TRBV28 to TRBJ2-1, with 8 bases identical to TRBD2. The germline gives CDR1 MDHEN, CDR2 SYDVKM. J was trimmed by 5 bases and V by 2 bases; bases with no gene match: 5. The CDR3 extends over 15 amino acids. CDR3 residues: CASSLGGGKHNEQFF. In nucleotides, the CDR3 is TGTGCCAGCAGTTTAGGCGGGGGGAAGCACAATGAGCAGTTCTTC.

The rearrangement links TRBV15 to TRBJ2-2, with D perhaps TRBD2 (6 bases). V gave up 7 bases and J gave up 4 bases, with 13 bases separating them. Germline-derived CDR1 and CDR2 are LNHNV and YYDKDF (reference sequence). This CDR3 spans 14 amino acids. The CDR3 coding sequence is TGTGCCACCACCTCGGAGGGAATCACCGGGGAGCTGTTTTTT. The encoded protein is CATTSEGITGELFF.

This chain joins TRBV7-6 and TRBJ1-1; 10 nucleotides match TRBD1. Germline assignment: CDR1 SGHVS and CDR2 FNYEAQ. V trimming: 5 bases; J trimming: 5 bases; junction bases outside the gene matches: 8. The CDR3 extends over 15 amino acids. The CDR3 loop is CASSARTGGGTEAFF. The DNA of the CDR3 is TGTGCCAGCAGCGCTCGGACAGGGGGTGGGACTGAAGCTTTCTTT.

V gene TRBV21-1 combines with J gene TRBJ1-5. TRBV21-1 has pseudogene status. The CDR3 runs to 15 residues. CDR3 DNA sequence: TGTGCCAGCAGCATAAACACGGGAAGCAATCAGCCCCAGCATTTT. It codes for CASSINTGSNQPQHF.

The rearrangement links TRBV27 to TRBJ1-5; a weak D match, TRBD1 (6 bases). V was trimmed by 3 bases and J by 4 bases, leaving 13 bases between them. Germline V gives CDR1 MNHEY, CDR2 SMNVEV (reference sequence). CDR3 size: 15 residues. The CDR3 here is CASSLWGGGNQPQHF. The CDR3 nucleotides read TGTGCCAGCAGTTTGTGGGGAGGGGGAAATCAGCCCCAGCATTTT.

This clone appeared a few times. The chain links TRBV5-4 to TRBJ2-1; D not resolved. Germline V lookup: CDR1 SGHNT, CDR2 YYREEE (reference sequence). V was cut by 3 bases and J by 6 bases, with 13 bases left in between. The CDR3 totals 14 residues. The CDR3 nucleotides are TGTGCCAGCAGCTATCTAGACTTGAGCAATGAGCAGTTCTTC. It codes for CASSYLDLSNEQFF.

V and J are TRBV25-1 and TRBJ1-2; tentatively, D is TRBD1 (5 bases). Trimming cost V 7 bases and J 4 bases, with 16 bases left between them. The germline gives CDR1 MGHDK, CDR2 SYGVNS. The CDR3 covers 14 residues. As DNA, the CDR3 is TGTGCCAGCACCCACGCGGACACCTCCTATGGCTACACCTTC. Its protein is CASTHADTSYGYTF.

The chain joins TRBV3-1 (or the pseudogene TRBV3-2) to TRBJ2-3; 11 nucleotides align to TRBD2. CDR1 is LGHDT, CDR2 YNNKEL, per germline (reference sequence). The CDR3 is 15 amino acids. Germline trimming cut 4 bases from V and 2 bases from J; bases unmatched to any gene: 2. DNA of the CDR3: TGTGCCAGCAGCCCGACTAGCGGGGACACAGATACGCAGTATTTT. Its protein is CASSPTSGDTDTQYF.

V and J are TRBV9 and TRBJ2-1, with 8 bases identical to TRBD1. The V and J ends lost 2 bases and 8 bases, in that order; junction bases with no gene match: 9. The germline V gene has CDR1 SGDLS and CDR2 YYNGEE. CDR3 length: 15 residues. The CDR3 bases are TGTGCCAGCAGCGTCGGGACAGGCTATAGTGATGAGCAGTTCTTC. Translating gives CASSVGTGYSDEQFF.

This chain uses TRBV7-2 with TRBJ2-7, with D tentatively TRBD2 (6 bases). The germline CDR1 and CDR2 sequences are SGHTA and FQGNSA. The V and J ends lost 5 bases and 2 bases respectively, with 13 bases between them. This CDR3 comprises 14 residues. The CDR3 protein is CASSHTSRPYEQYF. DNA of the CDR3: TGTGCCAGCAGCCACACTAGCAGGCCCTACGAGCAGTACTTC.

This chain connects TRBV18 to TRBJ2-1; TRBD2 agrees at 7 bases. J gave up 1 base and V 3 bases, and 6 bases lay outside the gene matches. CDR1 is KGHSH, CDR2 LQKENI, per germline. The CDR3 loop spans 16 amino acids. CDR3 in DNA: TGTGCCAGCTCACCTCCCGGGGGGATTTCCTACAATGAGCAGTTCTTC. The encoded protein is CASSPPGGISYNEQFF.

This sequence joins TRBV14 and TRBJ1-6, with a tentative D call TRBD1 (5 bases). CDR1 and CDR2 (germline): SGHDN, FVKESK. Trimming pared 0 bases from V and 12 bases from J, leaving 15 bases between. The CDR3 spans 15 residues. This CDR3 is CASSQDFGRGQPLHF. CDR3 nucleotide sequence: TGTGCCAGCAGCCAAGATTTCGGGAGGGGCCAACCCCTCCACTTT.

The chain links TRBV5-4 to TRBJ2-1, with 10 nucleotides matching TRBD2. Germline V CDR1 and CDR2: SGHNT, YYREEE (reference sequence). The V and J ends lost 5 bases and 0 bases, in that order; junction bases with no gene match: 11. The CDR3 extends over 18 amino acids. The CDR3 DNA follows: TGTGCCAGCAGTTCAAGCCTCACTAGCGGGGCCTCCTACAATGAGCAGTTCTTC. Its translation: CASSSSLTSGASYNEQFF.

The chain uses TRBV6-4 and TRBJ1-2; TRBD1 matches at 7 bases. Germline assignment: CDR1 MRHNA and CDR2 SNTAGT. This CDR3 is 14 amino acids long. The J segment lost 8 bases and the V segment lost 4 bases, leaving 10 bases of the junction unmatched. CDR3 DNA sequence: TGTGCCAGCAGTGCCTTGACAGGGCTTGGCGGCTACACCTTC. Its translation is CASSALTGLGGYTF.

The J gene is TRBJ2-3, the V gene TRBV7-9; a possible D gene is TRBD1 (5 bases). V was clipped by 5 bases and J by 2 bases, with 11 bases between them. Germline CDR1 SEHNR, CDR2 FQNEAQ (reference sequence). The CDR3 has 14 residues. The CDR3 region has the DNA TGTGCCAGCAGCCCGACAGTCATCACAGATACGCAGTATTTT. This sequence encodes CASSPTVITDTQYF.